This T cell receptor (beta chain) was profiled in a study of T cell repertoires in cytomegalovirus infection. Study information: Newly reported HLA-C-restricted and thoroughly characterized HLA-B-restricted CMV epitopes were employed. Public TCR beta signatures indicated both CMV infection and matching HLA type.

V was cut by 5 bases and J by 2 bases, with 16 bases left in between. Germline loops: CDR1 KGHSH, CDR2 LQKENI. This CDR3 region has 16 residues. This clonotype was recorded a few times. Its specificity is not known. Study outcomes and limitations: The ex vivo response was dominated by HLA-C-restricted CMV-specific TCR beta clonotypes. Adding up the frequency of public TCR beta families identified people who carried CMV plus the relevant HLA.

TCRdb re-analysed the reads in MiXCR, keeping a single row per CDR3 protein. Of roughly 920,000 distinct CDR3 sequences in the sample, roughly 30% were seen once. The TCR was taken from a human donor in good health (CMV status not recorded). Some clones in this sample may be carry-over from other donors' samples. This material consisted of cultured CD8+ T cells from PBMCs, taken from culture after CMV antigen stimulation. The J gene is TRBJ1-5, the V gene TRBV18; D call uncertain. This chain's CDR3 is CASSDPGPAGNQPQHF. In DNA form, the CDR3 reads TGTGCCAGCTCAGACCCGGGCCCCGCCGGCAATCAGCCCCAGCATTTT. Full variable domain (missing parts from reference TRBV18 and TRBJ1-5): NAGVMQNPRHLVRRRGQEARLRCSPMKGHSHVYWYRQLPEEGLKFMVYLQKENIIDESGMPKERFSAEFPKEGPSILRIQQVVRGDSAAYFCASSDPGPAGNQPQHFGDGTRLSIL.